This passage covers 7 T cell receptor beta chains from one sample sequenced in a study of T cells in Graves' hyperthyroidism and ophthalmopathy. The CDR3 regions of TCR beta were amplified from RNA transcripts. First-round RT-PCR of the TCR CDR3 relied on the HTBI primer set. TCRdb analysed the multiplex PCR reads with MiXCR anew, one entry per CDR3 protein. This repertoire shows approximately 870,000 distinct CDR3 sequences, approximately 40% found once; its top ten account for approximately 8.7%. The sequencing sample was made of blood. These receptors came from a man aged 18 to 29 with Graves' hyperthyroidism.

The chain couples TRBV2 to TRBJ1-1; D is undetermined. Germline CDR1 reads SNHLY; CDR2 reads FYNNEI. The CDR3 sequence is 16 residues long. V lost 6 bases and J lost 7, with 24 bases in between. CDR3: CASSLSPVRDRGEAFF. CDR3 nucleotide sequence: TGTGCCAGCAGCTTGAGCCCTGTGAGAGATCGTGGTGAAGCTTTCTTT.

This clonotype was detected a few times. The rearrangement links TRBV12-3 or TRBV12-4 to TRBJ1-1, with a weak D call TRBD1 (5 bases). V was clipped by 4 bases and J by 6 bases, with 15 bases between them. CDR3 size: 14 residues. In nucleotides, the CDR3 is TGTGCCAGCAGTTCGGGACTCGTAGGGGCTGAAGCTTTCTTT. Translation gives CASSSGLVGAEAFF.

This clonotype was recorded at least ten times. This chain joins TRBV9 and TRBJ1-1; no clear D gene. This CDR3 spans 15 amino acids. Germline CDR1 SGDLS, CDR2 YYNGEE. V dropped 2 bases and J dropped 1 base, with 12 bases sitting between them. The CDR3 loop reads CASSVGYSSNTEAFF. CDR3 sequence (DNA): TGTGCCAGCAGCGTGGGCTACAGTTCGAACACTGAAGCTTTCTTT.

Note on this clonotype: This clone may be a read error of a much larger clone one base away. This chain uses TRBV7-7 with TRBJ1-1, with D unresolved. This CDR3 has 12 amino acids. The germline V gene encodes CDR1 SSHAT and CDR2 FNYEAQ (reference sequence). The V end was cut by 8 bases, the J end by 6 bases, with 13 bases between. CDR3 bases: TGTGCCAGCTTGAGAACGGACGCTGAAGCTTTCTTT. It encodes CASLRTDAEAFF.

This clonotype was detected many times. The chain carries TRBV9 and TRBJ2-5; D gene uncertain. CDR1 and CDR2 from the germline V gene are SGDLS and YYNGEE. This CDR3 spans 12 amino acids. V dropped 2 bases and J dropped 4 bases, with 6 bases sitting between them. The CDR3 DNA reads TGTGCCAGCAGCGTGGATGGAGAGACCCAGTACTTC. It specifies CASSVDGETQYF.

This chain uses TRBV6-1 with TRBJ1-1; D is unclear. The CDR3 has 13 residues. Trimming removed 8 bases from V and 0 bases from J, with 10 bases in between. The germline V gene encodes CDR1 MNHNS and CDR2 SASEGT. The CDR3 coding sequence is TGTGCCAGCTCCGGCAGCTTGAACACTGAAGCTTTCTTT. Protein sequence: CASSGSLNTEAFF.

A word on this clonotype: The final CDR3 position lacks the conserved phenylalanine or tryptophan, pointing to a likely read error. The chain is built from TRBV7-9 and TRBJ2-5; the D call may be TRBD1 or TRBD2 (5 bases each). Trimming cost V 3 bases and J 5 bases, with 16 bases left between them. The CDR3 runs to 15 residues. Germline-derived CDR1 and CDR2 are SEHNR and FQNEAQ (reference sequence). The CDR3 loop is CASSFLGGTSETQYL. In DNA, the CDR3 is TGTGCCAGCAGCTTCCTTGGGGGAACCTCGGAGACCCAGTACCTC.